This T cell receptor beta chain comes out of a study of CD8 T cells in ankylosing spondylitis. In making TCR beta libraries, quantitative 5'-RACE with molecular barcodes was used. TCRdb independently ran MiXCR on the 5' RACE reads; one entry per CDR3 protein. The table includes 100,000 or so distinct CDR3 sequences, roughly 10% detected once. Study-level findings and limits: A TCR beta motif of about 8 highly homologous variants seemed to mark ankylosing spondylitis blood. Clones linked to the disease showed a CD8+ phenotype. They occurred at relatively low frequencies in peripheral blood.

Turning to this clonotype: Its antigen remains unknown.

Sequencing used blood, either unsorted or a sorted T cell fraction (not recorded which). The TCR originated in a male donor with ankylosing spondylitis.

The CDR3 loop is CASSTDRLNEQFF. CDR3 sequence (DNA): TGTGCCAGCAGCACTGACAGGTTAAATGAGCAGTTCTTC. This chain links TRBV5-5 with TRBJ2-1, with a tentative D call TRBD1 (6 bases). V dropped 4 bases and J dropped 7 bases, with 12 bases sitting between them. The CDR3 totals 13 residues. Germline assignment: CDR1 SGHKS and CDR2 YYEKEE (reference sequence).